A selection of T cell receptor beta chains follows, all from one sample in a study of blood T cell repertoires in COVID-19. The method was immunoSEQ multiplex PCR; TCRdb's version includes in-frame clones alone and lacks a portion of them. The sample has some 170,000 clones; about 87% are singletons. The sequenced material came from peripheral blood. These receptors were obtained from a woman aged 45-59 years with acute or convalescent COVID-19. Both conserved end residues are part of each CDR3. The D gene is left open where the match is weak. Where a row states a size, it is once, few, many or the class of an expanded clone; other rows omit it.

clone_size	v_call	d_call	j_call	cdr3_aa	cdr3_nt
.	TRBV21-1	.	TRBJ1-5	CASSKWIGEGDFDQPQHF	TGTGCCAGCAGCAAATGGATCGGTGAGGGGGATTTTGATCAGCCCCAGCATTTT
.	TRBV19	.	TRBJ1-1	CASSIPRTGMNTEAFF	TGTGCCAGTAGTATACCAAGGACTGGAATGAACACTGAAGCTTTCTTT
.	TRBV18	.	TRBJ1-1	CASSPPEALNTEAFF	TGTGCCAGCTCACCACCCGAGGCCCTGAACACTGAAGCTTTCTTT
.	TRBV9	TRBD1	TRBJ2-2	CASSLRDRGGRNTGELFF	TGTGCCAGCAGCCTAAGGGACAGGGGAGGTCGGAACACCGGGGAGCTGTTTTTT
.	TRBV4-1	.	TRBJ2-7	CASSQGPHSYEQYF	TGCGCCAGCAGCCAAGGTCCACACTCCTACGAGCAGTACTTC
once	TRBV21-1	.	TRBJ2-1	CASSKGRDYNEQFF	TGTGCCAGCAGCAAAGGAAGAGATTACAATGAGCAGTTCTTC
.	TRBV5-1	TRBD1	TRBJ2-1	CASNLGQMGNEQFF	TGCGCCAGCAATCTGGGACAGATGGGTAATGAGCAGTTCTTC
.	TRBV2	.	TRBJ2-7	CASSPSRYEQYF	TGTGCCAGCAGCCCCTCCAGATACGAGCAGTACTTC
once	TRBV27	TRBD2	TRBJ2-5	CASSLVAGGRGKTQYF	TGTGCCAGCAGTTTAGTTGCGGGGGGCAGGGGCAAGACCCAGTACTTC
.	TRBV7-9	.	TRBJ2-5	CASSPGAREEETQYF	TGTGCCAGCAGCCCGGGGGCCCGGGAGGAAGAGACCCAGTACTTC
.	TRBV27	TRBD2	TRBJ2-5	CASSWAGGPQETQYF	TGTGCCAGCAGTTGGGCGGGAGGCCCCCAAGAGACCCAGTACTTC
.	TRBV5-4	TRBD2	TRBJ2-1	CASSFRTSGVEFF	TGTGCCAGCAGCTTCAGGACTAGCGGGGTTGAGTTCTTC
.	TRBV24-1	.	TRBJ2-2	CATSASSGVGNTGELFF	TGTGCCACCAGTGCGAGCTCGGGGGTGGGGAACACCGGGGAGCTGTTTTTT
.	TRBV29-1	TRBD1	TRBJ1-4	CSARTGHNEKLFF	TGCAGCGCGCGGACAGGGCACAATGAAAAACTGTTTTTT
.	TRBV30	.	TRBJ1-1	CAWSVADVWKGDTEAFF	TGTGCCTGGAGTGTGGCGGATGTATGGAAAGGGGACACTGAAGCTTTCTTT
.	TRBV14	.	TRBJ1-1	CASSQDLVMNTEAFF	TGTGCCAGCAGCCAAGACCTAGTTATGAACACTGAAGCTTTCTTT
.	TRBV4-1	TRBD2	TRBJ2-7	CASSQAGGSYEQYF	TGCGCCAGCAGCCAAGCGGGAGGGTCCTACGAGCAGTACTTC
.	TRBV27	TRBD1	TRBJ1-1	CASRGQGSHGTEAFF	TGTGCCAGCAGGGGACAGGGGTCCCATGGCACTGAAGCTTTCTTT
.	TRBV19	TRBD2	TRBJ2-3	CASKASGTESTDTQYF	TGTGCCAGTAAGGCTAGCGGGACCGAGAGCACAGATACGCAGTATTTT
.	TRBV5-6	.	TRBJ1-1	CASEVRWSEAFF	TGTGCCAGCGAAGTCCGGTGGTCTGAAGCTTTCTTT
.	TRBV3-1/TRBV3-2	.	TRBJ1-2	CASSPPGQYYGYTF	TGTGCCAGCAGCCCCCCCGGACAGTACTATGGCTACACCTTC
.	TRBV6-1	.	TRBJ2-7	CASSERGQNTYEQYF	TGTGCCAGCAGTGAAAGGGGTCAGAACACCTACGAGCAGTACTTC
once	TRBV6-5	TRBD1	TRBJ1-1	CASSLYRGGNTEAFF	TGTGCCAGCAGTCTATACAGGGGGGGGAACACTGAAGCTTTCTTT
.	TRBV18	.	TRBJ2-1	CASSPRSGGPYNEQFF	TGTGCCAGCTCACCACGGAGCGGAGGCCCTTACAATGAGCAGTTCTTC
.	TRBV2	TRBD2	TRBJ2-7	CASRAGGSSYEQYF	TGTGCCAGCAGGGCTGGCGGGAGCTCCTACGAGCAGTACTTC
.	TRBV28	.	TRBJ1-2	CASSLTGGNYGYTF	TGTGCCAGCAGTTTAACCGGGGGAAACTATGGCTACACCTTC
.	TRBV18	TRBD1	TRBJ1-6	CASSPQTGGGYNSPLHF	TGTGCCAGCTCACCACAGACAGGGGGCGGGTATAATTCACCCCTCCACTTT